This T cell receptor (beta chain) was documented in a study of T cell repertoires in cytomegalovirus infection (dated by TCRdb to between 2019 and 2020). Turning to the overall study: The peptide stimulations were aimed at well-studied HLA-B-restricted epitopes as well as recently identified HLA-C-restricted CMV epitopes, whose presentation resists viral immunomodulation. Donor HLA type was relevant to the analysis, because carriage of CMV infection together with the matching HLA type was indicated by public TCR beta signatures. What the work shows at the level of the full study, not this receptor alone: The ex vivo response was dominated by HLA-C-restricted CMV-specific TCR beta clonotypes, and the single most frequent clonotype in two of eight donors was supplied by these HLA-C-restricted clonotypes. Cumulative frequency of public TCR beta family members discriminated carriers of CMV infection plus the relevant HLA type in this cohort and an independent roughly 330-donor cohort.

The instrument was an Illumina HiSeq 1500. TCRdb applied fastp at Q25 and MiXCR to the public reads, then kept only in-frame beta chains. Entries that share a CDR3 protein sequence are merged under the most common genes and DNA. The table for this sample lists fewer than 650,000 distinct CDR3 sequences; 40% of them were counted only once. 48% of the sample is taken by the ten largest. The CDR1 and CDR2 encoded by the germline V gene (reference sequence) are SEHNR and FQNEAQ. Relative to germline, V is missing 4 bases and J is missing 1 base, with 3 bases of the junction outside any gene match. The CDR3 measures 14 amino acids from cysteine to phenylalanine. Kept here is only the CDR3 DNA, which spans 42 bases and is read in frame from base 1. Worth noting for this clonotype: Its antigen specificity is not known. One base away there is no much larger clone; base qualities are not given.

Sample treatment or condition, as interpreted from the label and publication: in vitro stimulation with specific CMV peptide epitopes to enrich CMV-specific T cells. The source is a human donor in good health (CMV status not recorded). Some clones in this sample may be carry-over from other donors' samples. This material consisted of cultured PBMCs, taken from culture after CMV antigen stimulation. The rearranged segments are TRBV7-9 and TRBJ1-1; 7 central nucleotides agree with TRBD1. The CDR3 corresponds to CASSSQGWNTEAFF. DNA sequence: TGTGCCAGCAGCTCACAGGGGTGGAACACTGAAGCTTTCTTT. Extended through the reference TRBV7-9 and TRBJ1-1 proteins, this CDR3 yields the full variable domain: DTGVSQNPRHKITKRGQNVTFRCDPISEHNRLYWYRQTLGQGPEFLTYFQNEAQLEKSRLLSDRFSAERPKGSFSTLEIQRTEQGDSAMYLCASSSQGWNTEAFFGQGTRLTVV.